The T cell receptor (beta chain) under discussion was sequenced for a study of CD8+CD57+ T cells in acquired aplastic anemia. Genomic DNA constituted the template upon which TCR beta VDJ and CDR3 profiling was performed. One entry per CDR3 protein, called by TCRdb with MiXCR from the reads. The data show around 180,000 distinct CDR3 sequences, around three fifths seen once. Germline CDR1 and CDR2: ENHRY and SYGVKD. V was clipped by 6 bases and J by 4 bases; unmatched bases: 3. This CDR3 has 15 residues. The sample taken for sequencing was sorted CD4+, CD8+, or CD8+CD57+ T cells (not recorded which) from PBMCs. The chain carries TRBV10-3 and TRBJ2-1; 13 bases map to TRBD2. The clonotype was recovered from a human donor with severe aplastic anemia or a healthy control (not recorded which). The CDR3 spells CAIRGTSGKYNEQFF. For the CDR3, the DNA is TGTGCCATCAGAGGGACTAGCGGGAAGTACAATGAGCAGTTCTTC.